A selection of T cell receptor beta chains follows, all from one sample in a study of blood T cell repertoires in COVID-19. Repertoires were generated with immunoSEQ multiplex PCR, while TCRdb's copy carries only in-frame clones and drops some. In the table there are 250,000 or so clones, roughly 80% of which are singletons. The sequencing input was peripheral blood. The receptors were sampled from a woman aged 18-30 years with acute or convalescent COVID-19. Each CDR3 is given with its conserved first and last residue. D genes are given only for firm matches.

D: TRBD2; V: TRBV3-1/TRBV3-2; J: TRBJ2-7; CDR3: CASSRVGLAGPPSYEQYF; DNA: TGTGCCAGCAGCCGGGTGGGTCTAGCGGGACCACCCTCCTACGAGCAGTACTTC
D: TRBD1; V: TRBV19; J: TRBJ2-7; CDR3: CASSRTGDQGEQYF; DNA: TGTGCCAGTAGCCGTACAGGGGATCAGGGCGAGCAGTACTTC
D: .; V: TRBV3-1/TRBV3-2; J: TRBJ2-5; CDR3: CASSQGRSETQYF; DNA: TGTGCCAGCAGCCAAGGTAGATCTGAGACCCAGTACTTC
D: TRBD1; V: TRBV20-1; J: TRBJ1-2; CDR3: CSASLSGTGGNYGYTF; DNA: TGCAGTGCTAGTCTCTCCGGGACAGGGGGTAACTATGGCTACACCTTC
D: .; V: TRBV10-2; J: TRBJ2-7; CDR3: CASSEVRSYEQYF; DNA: TGCGCCAGCAGTGAGGTTCGTTCCTACGAGCAGTACTTC
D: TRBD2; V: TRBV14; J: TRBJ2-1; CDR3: CASSMGLAGHNEQFF; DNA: TGTGCCAGCAGCATGGGACTAGCGGGACACAATGAGCAGTTCTTC
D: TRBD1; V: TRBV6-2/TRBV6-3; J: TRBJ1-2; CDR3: CASSQPGQDYYGYTF; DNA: TGTGCCAGCAGTCAACCGGGACAGGACTACTATGGCTACACCTTC
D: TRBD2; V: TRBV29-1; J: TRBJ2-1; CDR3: CSVRGLAGGDEQFF; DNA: TGCAGCGTCCGCGGACTAGCGGGAGGAGATGAGCAGTTCTTC
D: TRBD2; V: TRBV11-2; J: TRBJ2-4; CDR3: CASSSLAGSATIQYF; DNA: TGTGCCAGCAGCTCCCTAGCGGGATCTGCCACTATTCAGTACTTC
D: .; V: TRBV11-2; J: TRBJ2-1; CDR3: CASSLWSGDEQFF; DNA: TGTGCCAGCAGCTTATGGTCGGGGGACGAGCAGTTCTTC
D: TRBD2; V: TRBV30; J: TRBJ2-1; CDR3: CAWGLAGVGDEQFF; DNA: TGTGCCTGGGGACTAGCGGGAGTTGGGGATGAGCAGTTCTTC
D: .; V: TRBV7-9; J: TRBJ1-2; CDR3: CASSLLYQGGDYGYTF; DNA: TGTGCCAGCAGCTTATTGTATCAGGGTGGCGACTATGGCTACACCTTC
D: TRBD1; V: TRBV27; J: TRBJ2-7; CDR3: CASRKTGNLPAYEQYF; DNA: TGTGCCAGCAGGAAGACAGGGAATCTACCAGCCTACGAGCAGTACTTC
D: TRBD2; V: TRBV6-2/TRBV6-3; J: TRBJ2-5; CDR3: CASSDGLAIETQYF; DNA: TGTGCCAGCAGTGACGGACTAGCGATTGAGACCCAGTACTTC